The T cell receptor (beta chain) described here comes from a study of OX40 agonist ivuxolimab in advanced cancers. Study information: Ivuxolimab, which is an agonistic anti-OX40 (CD134) antibody, was administered to the patients. Head and neck, renal cell, melanoma or hepatocellular carcinoma were the cancers that dose-escalation patients had. Notes on the study in general: The antigens recognized by the expanded peripheral T cells, that is their antigen specificity, were not determined. Averaging showed that CD8+ T cells had more expanded clones than CD4+ did.

CDR3 length: 17 amino acids. This table comes from immunoSEQ multiplex PCR, and its TCRdb copy is limited to in-frame clones, with some not included. Seen here are 100,000 or so clones, 90% observed once, and the top ten hold about 0.29%. About this clone: The antigen is undetermined.

The TCR originated in an adult with an advanced solid tumor such as melanoma, head and neck, liver or kidney cancer. The source material was CD4+ or CD8+ T cells sorted from blood, sampled in a trial of the OX40 agonist ivuxolimab. V gene TRBV21-1 combines with J gene TRBJ2-5; the D segment call TRBD2 is taken from the table without a DNA check. TRBV21-1 constitutes a pseudogene. The CDR3 nucleotides are TGTGCCAGCAGCAGCCGTAGACTAGCGGAAAGAGGTGAGACCCAGTACTTC. As protein: CASSSRRLAERGETQYF.